The 23 T cell receptor beta chains below were found in one sample sequenced in a study of shared clonotypes between healthy human individuals. Libraries were prepared by immunoSEQ multiplex PCR; TCRdb keeps only in-frame clonotypes and omits some of them. This table has around 1,000,000 clones, about 72% appearing once. Sequencing was carried out using memory CD4+ T cells from PBMCs. The subset: CD45RA-negative fraction. The receptors derive from a man aged 18 to 29 in good health. Some clones in this sample may be carry-over from other donors' samples.

The chain uses TRBV28 and TRBJ1-2; TRBD1 matches 10 bases. J was trimmed by 8 bases and V by 8 bases; bases with no gene match: 8. The CDR3 is made up of 13 amino acids. Germline values: CDR1 MDHEN, CDR2 SYDVKM. CDR3 in DNA: TGTGCCAGCCGCATCGGACAGGGGGGAGGCTACACCTTC. Amino acids: CASRIGQGGGYTF.

This chain links TRBV6-6 with TRBJ1-1, with D unclear. Trimming removed 1 base from V and 3 bases from J, with 12 bases in between. This CDR3 comprises 15 residues. Per germline, CDR1 MNHNY and CDR2 SVGAGI (reference sequence). The CDR3 coding sequence is TGTGCCAGCAGTTACTTGGGCCCAAGGGACACTGAAGCTTTCTTT. Protein sequence: CASSYLGPRDTEAFF.

The V call is TRBV6-1, the J call TRBJ2-1; D call uncertain. CDR3 size: 13 residues. V was cut by 6 bases and J by 3 bases, with 9 bases left in between. Germline V gene sequence: CDR1 MNHNS, CDR2 SASEGT. Here the CDR3 reads CASRYTYYNEQFF. DNA of the CDR3: TGTGCCAGCAGGTACACTTACTACAATGAGCAGTTCTTC.

The rearrangement joins TRBV29-1 to TRBJ1-1; 7 positions match TRBD1. The germline V gene has CDR1 SQVTM and CDR2 ANQGSEA. The CDR3 is 13 amino acids. J was trimmed by 4 bases and V by 2 bases; bases with no gene match: 4. The CDR3 DNA reads as TGCAGCGTTGAAACCGGGACAGTCACTGAAGCTTTCTTT. Protein: CSVETGTVTEAFF.

J is TRBJ2-1 and V is TRBV5-1; a weak D match, TRBD2 (6 bases). The germline gives CDR1 SGHRS, CDR2 YFSETQ. This CDR3 has 15 residues. V gave up 4 bases and J gave up 2 bases, with 13 bases separating them. CDR3 region: CASSVEGRPYNEQFF. The CDR3 region has the DNA TGCGCCAGCAGCGTGGAGGGACGGCCCTACAATGAGCAGTTCTTC.

This chain links TRBV9 with TRBJ2-5, with 8 positions matching TRBD2. Germline V CDR1 and CDR2: SGDLS, YYNGEE. The CDR3 is made up of 14 amino acids. After removal of 4 bases from V and 5 bases from J, the junction contained 7 bases not matched to a gene. The CDR3 spells CASSSLSGSETQYF. The CDR3 nucleotides are TGTGCCAGCAGCTCCCTGAGCGGGAGTGAGACCCAGTACTTC.

V is TRBV5-6 and J is TRBJ2-1; 9 nucleotides line up with TRBD1. The CDR3 is made up of 16 amino acids. Per the germline V gene, CDR1 is SGHDT and CDR2 is YYEEEE. Germline trimming cut 0 bases from V and 9 bases from J; bases unmatched to any gene: 10. The CDR3 sequence: CASSLDGTGIVGEQFF. The CDR3 DNA follows: TGTGCCAGCAGCTTGGACGGGACAGGGATAGTTGGTGAGCAGTTCTTC.

This clone was picked up one time. V and J are TRBV18 and TRBJ1-5, with TRBD1 as a possible D gene (5 bases). Germline V gene data show CDR1 as KGHSH and CDR2 as LQKENI. The CDR3 covers 14 residues. V was pared by 5 bases and J by 2 bases, with 10 bases between. CDR3 region: CASSSDSRNQPQHF. As DNA, the CDR3 is TGTGCCAGCTCATCCGACAGCCGCAATCAGCCCCAGCATTTT.

The chain joins TRBV28 to TRBJ1-2, with D possibly matching TRBD1 (6 bases). CDR1 and CDR2 from the germline V gene are MDHEN and SYDVKM. Trimming shortened V by 5 bases and J by 4 bases, and 14 bases separated the two germline ends. The CDR3 extends over 14 amino acids. The CDR3 is CASSPRTALYGYTF. The CDR3 nucleotides are TGTGCCAGCAGTCCCCGGACAGCTCTCTATGGCTACACCTTC.

The chain combines TRBV6-6 with TRBJ1-1; tentatively, D is TRBD1 (5 bases). The CDR3 has 15 amino acids. Trimming took 7 bases from V and 4 from J, leaving 19 bases between them. The germline V gene encodes CDR1 MNHNY and CDR2 SVGAGI (reference sequence). CDR3 region: CASTPPGRGGTEAFF. CDR3 DNA sequence: TGTGCCAGCACCCCCCCGGGTAGGGGAGGCACTGAAGCTTTCTTT.

This rearrangement joins TRBV5-4 to TRBJ2-6, with 7 bases aligning to TRBD1. The CDR3 consists of 15 residues. The V and J ends lost 5 bases and 4 bases, in that order; junction bases with no gene match: 6. Looked up from germline, CDR1 is SGHNT and CDR2 is YYREEE (reference sequence). CDR3 in amino acids: CASRTGSLGANVLTF. The CDR3 DNA reads TGTGCCAGCAGGACAGGGTCCCTCGGGGCCAACGTCCTGACTTTC.

Here the CDR3 reads CASSLWGDRDGTEAFF. CDR3 DNA sequence: TGTGCCAGCAGTTTATGGGGCGACAGGGACGGCACTGAAGCTTTCTTT. This rearrangement joins TRBV28 to TRBJ1-1, with 7 bases aligning to TRBD1. The germline gives CDR1 MDHEN, CDR2 SYDVKM. V lost 0 bases and J lost 4; bases outside the gene matches: 8. The CDR3 sequence is 16 residues long.

The rearrangement links TRBV5-1 to TRBJ2-7; tentative D call: TRBD1 (6 bases). The CDR3 length is 14 residues. The germline V and J ends were trimmed by 0 bases and 6 bases, with 13 bases remaining between them. CDR1 is SGHRS, CDR2 YFSETQ, per germline. CDR3 amino acids: CASSLGGLQREQYF. The CDR3, as DNA: TGCGCCAGCAGCTTGGGGGGGCTGCAGCGCGAGCAGTACTTC.

The chain employs TRBV15 and TRBJ2-1, with 8 bases matching TRBD1. Germline CDR1 reads LNHNV; CDR2 reads YYDKDF (reference sequence). The junction had 8 bases not matched to a gene; V was cut back by 8 bases and J by 2 bases. The CDR3 sequence is 15 residues long. The CDR3 DNA is TGTGCCACCCAGGGGGCGAAAAGACCCTACAATGAGCAGTTCTTC. Protein product: CATQGAKRPYNEQFF.

The V call is TRBV9, the J call TRBJ2-2; tentatively, D is TRBD2 (5 bases). The CDR3 runs 14 residues. Germline V gene sequence: CDR1 SGDLS, CDR2 YYNGEE. V was cut by 4 bases and J by 3 bases, with 10 bases left in between. In DNA, the CDR3 is TGTGCCAGCAGCCGAGGGTGGGACACCGGGGAGCTGTTTTTT. Protein product: CASSRGWDTGELFF.

V gene TRBV28 combines with J gene TRBJ1-3; 8 nucleotides line up with TRBD1. The J segment lost 3 bases and the V segment lost 5 bases, leaving 12 bases of the junction unmatched. The CDR3 contains 17 residues. Germline CDR1 reads MDHEN; CDR2 reads SYDVKM. The CDR3 region has the DNA TGTGCCAGCAGTCCGAGGACAGGGAAAAAAGATGGAAACACCATATATTTT. Translating gives CASSPRTGKKDGNTIYF.

This clone was picked up a small number of times. CDR3 DNA sequence: TGTGCCAGCAGTCGGGTGGGGGGTATCGGCCATGGCTACACCTTC. Translating it yields CASSRVGGIGHGYTF. The genes are TRBV2 and TRBJ1-2; TRBD1 might be the D (5 bases). There are 15 residues in the CDR3. Between the trimmed V and J ends, which lost 5 bases and 6 bases, there was a span of 19 bases. Germline assignment: CDR1 SNHLY and CDR2 FYNNEI.

The chain joins TRBV4-2 to TRBJ2-1; D not resolved. V lost 2 bases, J lost 8 bases, and 10 bases lay in between. CDR1 and CDR2 (germline): LGHNA, YNFKEQ. CDR3 length: 13 amino acids. CDR3 sequence: CASSQRPGDEQFF. CDR3 DNA sequence: TGTGCCAGCAGCCAACGGCCTGGGGATGAGCAGTTCTTC.

This chain joins TRBV7-3 and TRBJ1-5; 7 nucleotides agree with TRBD1. The CDR3 consists of 17 residues. Germline V CDR1 and CDR2: SGHTA, FQGTGA. V lost 5 bases to trimming and J lost 1 base; unmatched junction nucleotides: 11. The CDR3 loop is CASSPRRGQRSNQPQHF. CDR3 sequence (DNA): TGTGCCAGCAGCCCCAGAAGGGGACAGAGAAGCAATCAGCCCCAGCATTTT.

This clone has more than one count but fewer than ten. The CDR3 sequence: CASSSSGVNTEAFF. CDR3 bases: TGTGCCAGCAGCTCTTCAGGGGTGAACACTGAAGCTTTCTTT. V usage is TRBV7-9 and J usage is TRBJ1-1; perhaps TRBD1 as D (6 bases). CDR3 length: 14 amino acids. Trimming cost V 4 bases and J 0 bases, with 9 bases left between them. The germline V gene encodes CDR1 SEHNR and CDR2 FQNEAQ (reference sequence). Complete variable domain (other parts from reference TRBV7-9 and TRBJ1-1): DTGVSQNPRHKITKRGQNVTFRCDPISEHNRLYWYRQTLGQGPEFLTYFQNEAQLEKSRLLSDRFSAERPKGSFSTLEIQRTEQGDSAMYLCASSSSGVNTEAFFGQGTRLTVV.

V usage is TRBV9 and J usage is TRBJ1-3, with D perhaps matching TRBD1 (5 bases). V was clipped by 3 bases and J by 0 bases, with 13 bases between them. This CDR3 is 16 amino acids long. Germline lookup yields CDR1 SGDLS and CDR2 YYNGEE. The CDR3 loop is CASSARDSDSGNTIYF. CDR3 nucleotide sequence: TGTGCCAGCAGCGCCCGGGACTCCGACTCTGGAAACACCATATATTTT.

The gene calls are TRBV30 and TRBJ2-3; D possibly matches TRBD1 or TRBD2 (5 bases each). Trimming removed 1 base at V and 6 bases at J, with 17 bases between. CDR1 is GTSNPN and CDR2 is SVGIG in the germline V gene (reference sequence). The CDR3 contains 15 residues. The CDR3 region is CAWSGVGIGDDTQYF. As DNA, the CDR3 is TGTGCCTGGAGTGGGGTGGGGATCGGGGACGATACGCAGTATTTT.

The chain links TRBV18 to TRBJ2-7; 10 positions match TRBD1. From germline, CDR1 is KGHSH and CDR2 LQKENI. This CDR3 comprises 13 residues. J was trimmed by 5 bases and V by 8 bases; bases with no gene match: 6. The CDR3 DNA follows: TGTGCCAGCGCAGGGACAGGGGTCCACGAGCAGTACTTC. This sequence encodes CASAGTGVHEQYF.